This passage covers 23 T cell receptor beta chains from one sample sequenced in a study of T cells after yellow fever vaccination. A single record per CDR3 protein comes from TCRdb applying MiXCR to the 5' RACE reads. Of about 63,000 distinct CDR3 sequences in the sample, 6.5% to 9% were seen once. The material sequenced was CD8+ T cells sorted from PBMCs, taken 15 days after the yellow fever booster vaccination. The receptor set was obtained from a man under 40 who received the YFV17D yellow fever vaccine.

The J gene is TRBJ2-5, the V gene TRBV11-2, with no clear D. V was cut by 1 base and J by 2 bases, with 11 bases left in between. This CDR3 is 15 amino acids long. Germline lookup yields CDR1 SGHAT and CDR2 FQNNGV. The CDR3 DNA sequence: TGTGCCAGCAGCTTAGTGGGCAAGCATCAAGAGACCCAGTACTTC. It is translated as CASSLVGKHQETQYF.

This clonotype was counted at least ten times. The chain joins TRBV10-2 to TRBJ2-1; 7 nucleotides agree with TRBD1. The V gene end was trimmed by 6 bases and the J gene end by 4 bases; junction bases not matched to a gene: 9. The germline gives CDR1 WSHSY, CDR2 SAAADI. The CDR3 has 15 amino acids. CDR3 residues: CASRPGGAPYNEQFF. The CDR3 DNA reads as TGCGCCAGCAGGCCAGGGGGAGCCCCTTACAATGAGCAGTTCTTC.

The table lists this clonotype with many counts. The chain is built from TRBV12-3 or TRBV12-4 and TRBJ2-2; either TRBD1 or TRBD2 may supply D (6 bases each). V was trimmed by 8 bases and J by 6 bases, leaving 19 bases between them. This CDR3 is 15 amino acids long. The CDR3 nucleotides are TGTGCCAGCGAGGGGGGACCCGATTGGGCCGGGGAGCTGTTTTTT. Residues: CASEGGPDWAGELFF.

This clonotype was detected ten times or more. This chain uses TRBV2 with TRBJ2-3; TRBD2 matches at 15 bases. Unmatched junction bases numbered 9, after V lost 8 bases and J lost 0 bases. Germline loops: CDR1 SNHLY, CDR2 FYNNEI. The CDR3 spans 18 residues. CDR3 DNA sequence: TGTGCCAGCGAAAGCAGCGGACTAGCGGGAGGGAGCACAGATACGCAGTATTTT. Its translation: CASESSGLAGGSTDTQYF. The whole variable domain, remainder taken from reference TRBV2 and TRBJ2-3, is EPEVTQTPSHQVTQMGQEVILRCVPISNHLYFYWYRQILGQKVEFLVSFYNNEISEKSEIFDDQFSVERPDGSNFTLKIRSTKLEDSAMYFCASESSGLAGGSTDTQYFGPGTRLTVL.

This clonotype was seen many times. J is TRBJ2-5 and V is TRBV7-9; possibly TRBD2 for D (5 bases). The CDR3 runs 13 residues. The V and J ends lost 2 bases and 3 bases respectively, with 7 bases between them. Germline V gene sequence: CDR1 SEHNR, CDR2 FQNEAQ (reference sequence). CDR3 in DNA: TGTGCCAGCAGCTTAAACGGGAAAGAGACCCAGTACTTC. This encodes CASSLNGKETQYF.

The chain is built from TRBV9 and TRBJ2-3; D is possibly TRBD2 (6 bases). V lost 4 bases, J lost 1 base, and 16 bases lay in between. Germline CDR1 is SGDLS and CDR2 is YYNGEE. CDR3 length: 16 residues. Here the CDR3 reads CASSITSGVGTDTQYF. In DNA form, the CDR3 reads TGTGCCAGCAGCATTACATCGGGAGTGGGCACAGATACGCAGTATTTT.

The CDR3 region has the DNA TGTGCCAGCAGCCCCGGGCGTGGCTGGGAGACCCAGTACTTC. Protein sequence: CASSPGRGWETQYF. The rearrangement links TRBV4-2 to TRBJ2-5; D remains ambiguous. The CDR3 sequence is 14 residues long. Trimming shortened V by 4 bases and J by 5 bases, and 14 bases separated the two germline ends. CDR1 is LGHNA and CDR2 is YNFKEQ in the germline V gene.

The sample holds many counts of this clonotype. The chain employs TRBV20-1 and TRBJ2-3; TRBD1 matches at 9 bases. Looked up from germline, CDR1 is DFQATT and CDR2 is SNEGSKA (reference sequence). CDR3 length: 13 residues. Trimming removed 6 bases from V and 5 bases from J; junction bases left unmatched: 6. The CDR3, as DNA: TGCAGTGCCAGTACAGGGGGCGTAGATACGCAGTATTTT. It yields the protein CSASTGGVDTQYF.

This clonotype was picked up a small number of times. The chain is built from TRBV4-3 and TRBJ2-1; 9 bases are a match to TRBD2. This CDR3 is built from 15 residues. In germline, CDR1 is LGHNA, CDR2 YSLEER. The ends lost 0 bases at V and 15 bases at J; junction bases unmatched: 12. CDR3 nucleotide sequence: TGCGCCAGCAGCCAAGATAGCGGGAGCTCTCGCGTTTGGTTCTTC. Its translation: CASSQDSGSSRVWFF.

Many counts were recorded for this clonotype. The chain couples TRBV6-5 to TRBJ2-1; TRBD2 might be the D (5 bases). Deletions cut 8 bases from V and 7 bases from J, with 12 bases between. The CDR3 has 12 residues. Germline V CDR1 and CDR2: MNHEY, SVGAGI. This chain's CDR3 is CASGSLRNEQFF. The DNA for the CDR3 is TGTGCCAGCGGGAGTCTACGGAATGAGCAGTTCTTC.

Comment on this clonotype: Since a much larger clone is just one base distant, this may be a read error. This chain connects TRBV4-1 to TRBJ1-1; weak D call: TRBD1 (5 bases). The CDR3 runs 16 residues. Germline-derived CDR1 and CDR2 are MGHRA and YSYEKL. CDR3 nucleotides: TGCACCAGCAGCCAACCCCCCGGTTCGGGGACCCCTGAAGCTTTCTTT. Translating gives CTSSQPPGSGTPEAFF.

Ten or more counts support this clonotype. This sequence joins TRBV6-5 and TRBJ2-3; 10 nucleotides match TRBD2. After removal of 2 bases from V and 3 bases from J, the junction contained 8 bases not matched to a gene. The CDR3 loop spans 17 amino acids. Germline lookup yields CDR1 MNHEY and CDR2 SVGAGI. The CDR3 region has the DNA TGTGCCAGCAGTTACAGCTCTAGCGGGAGTAAGACAGATACGCAGTATTTT. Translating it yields CASSYSSSGSKTDTQYF.

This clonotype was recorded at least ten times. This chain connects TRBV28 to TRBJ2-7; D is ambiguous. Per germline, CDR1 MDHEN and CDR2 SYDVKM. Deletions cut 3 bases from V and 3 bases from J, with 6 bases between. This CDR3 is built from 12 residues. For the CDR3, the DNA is TGTGCCAGCAGTTTTGACATCTACGAGCAGTACTTC. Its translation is CASSFDIYEQYF. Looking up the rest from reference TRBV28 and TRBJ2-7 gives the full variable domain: DVKVTQSSRYLVKRTGEKVFLECVQDMDHENMFWYRQDPGLGLRLIYFSYDVKMKEKGDIPEGYSVSREKKERFSLILESASTNQTSMYLCASSFDIYEQYFGPGTRLTVT.

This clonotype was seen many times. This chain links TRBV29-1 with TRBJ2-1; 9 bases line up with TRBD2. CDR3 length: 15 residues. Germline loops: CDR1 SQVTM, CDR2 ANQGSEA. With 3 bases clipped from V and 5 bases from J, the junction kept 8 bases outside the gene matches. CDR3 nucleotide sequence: TGCAGCGTTGAGGGCAGGACTAGCGCCCACAATGAGCAGTTCTTC. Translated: CSVEGRTSAHNEQFF.

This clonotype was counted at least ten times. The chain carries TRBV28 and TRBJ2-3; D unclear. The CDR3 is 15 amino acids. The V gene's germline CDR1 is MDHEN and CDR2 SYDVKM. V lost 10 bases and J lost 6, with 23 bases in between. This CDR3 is CATLVAADGRDTQYF. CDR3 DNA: TGTGCCACCCTTGTGGCGGCAGATGGAAGGGATACGCAGTATTTT. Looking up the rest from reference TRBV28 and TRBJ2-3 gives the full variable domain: DVKVTQSSRYLVKRTGEKVFLECVQDMDHENMFWYRQDPGLGLRLIYFSYDVKMKEKGDIPEGYSVSREKKERFSLILESASTNQTSMYLCATLVAADGRDTQYFGPGTRLTVL.

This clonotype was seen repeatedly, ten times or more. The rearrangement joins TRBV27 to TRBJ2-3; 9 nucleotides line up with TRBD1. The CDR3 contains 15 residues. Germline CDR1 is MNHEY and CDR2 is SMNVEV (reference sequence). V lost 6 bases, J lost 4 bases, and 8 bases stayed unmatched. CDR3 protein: CASRFRDRVPDTQYF. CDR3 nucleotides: TGTGCCAGCAGGTTTCGGGACAGGGTCCCAGATACGCAGTATTTT.

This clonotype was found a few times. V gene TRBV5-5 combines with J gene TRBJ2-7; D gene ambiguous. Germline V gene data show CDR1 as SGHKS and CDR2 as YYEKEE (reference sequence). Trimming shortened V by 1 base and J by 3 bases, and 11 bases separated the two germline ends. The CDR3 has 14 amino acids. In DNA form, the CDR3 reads TGTGCCAGCAGCTTGCGACTGAATATCTACGAGCAGTACTTC. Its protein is CASSLRLNIYEQYF.

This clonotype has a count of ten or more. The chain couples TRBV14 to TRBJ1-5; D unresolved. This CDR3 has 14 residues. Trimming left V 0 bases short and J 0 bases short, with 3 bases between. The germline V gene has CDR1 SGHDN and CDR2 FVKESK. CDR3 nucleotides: TGTGCCAGCAGCCAAGAGGGTAGCAATCAGCCCCAGCATTTT. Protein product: CASSQEGSNQPQHF.

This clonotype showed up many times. The CDR3 is CASGRQYF. The CDR3 region has the DNA TGTGCCAGCGGGAGGCAGTACTTC. The chain couples TRBV2 to TRBJ2-7, with TRBD2 as a possible D gene (5 bases). With 8 bases removed from V and 9 bases from J, the gap between germline ends came to 5 bases. Germline V gives CDR1 SNHLY, CDR2 FYNNEI. The CDR3 length is 8 residues.

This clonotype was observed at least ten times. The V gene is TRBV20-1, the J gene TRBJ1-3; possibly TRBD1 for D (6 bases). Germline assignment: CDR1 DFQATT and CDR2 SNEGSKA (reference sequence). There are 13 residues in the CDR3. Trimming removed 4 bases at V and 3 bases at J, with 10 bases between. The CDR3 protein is CSATTGRGNTIYF. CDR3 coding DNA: TGCAGTGCTACGACAGGACGTGGAAACACCATATATTTT.

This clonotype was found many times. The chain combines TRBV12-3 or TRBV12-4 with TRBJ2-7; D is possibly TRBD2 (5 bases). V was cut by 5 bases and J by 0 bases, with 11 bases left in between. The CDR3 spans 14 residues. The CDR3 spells CASSGGFSSYEQYF. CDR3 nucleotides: TGTGCCAGCAGTGGCGGGTTCAGCTCCTACGAGCAGTACTTC.

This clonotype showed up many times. The CDR3 bases are TGCAGTGCCAGCCCAGGGACAGCAAAAAACATTCAGTACTTC. Its protein is CSASPGTAKNIQYF. This chain uses TRBV20-1 with TRBJ2-4; 7 bases line up with TRBD1. Trimming took 6 bases from V and 4 from J; bases not matched to a gene: 9. The germline gives CDR1 DFQATT, CDR2 SNEGSKA (reference sequence). The CDR3 sequence is 14 residues long.

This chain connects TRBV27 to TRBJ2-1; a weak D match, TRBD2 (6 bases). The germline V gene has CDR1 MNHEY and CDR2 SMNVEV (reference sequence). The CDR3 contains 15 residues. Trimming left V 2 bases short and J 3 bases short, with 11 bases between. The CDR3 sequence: CASSLIRGNYNEQFF. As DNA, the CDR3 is TGTGCCAGCAGTTTAATTCGCGGGAACTACAATGAGCAGTTCTTC.